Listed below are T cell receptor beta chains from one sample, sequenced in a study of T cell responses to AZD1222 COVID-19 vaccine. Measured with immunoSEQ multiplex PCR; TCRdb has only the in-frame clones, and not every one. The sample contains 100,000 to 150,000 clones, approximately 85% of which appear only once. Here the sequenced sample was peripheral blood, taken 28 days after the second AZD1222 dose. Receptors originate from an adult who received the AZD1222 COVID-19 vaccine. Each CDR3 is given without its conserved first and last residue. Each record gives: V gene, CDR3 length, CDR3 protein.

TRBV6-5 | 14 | ASSYLQGSLGETQY
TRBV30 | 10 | AWEKAGNTIY
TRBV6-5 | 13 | ASSSGGLGTDTQY
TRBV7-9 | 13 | ASRPSRLRNTEAF
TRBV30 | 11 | AGFPLGNSPLH
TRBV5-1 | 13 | ASSLTGTGANVLT
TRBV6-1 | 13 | ASSDRDRGTSPLH
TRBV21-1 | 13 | ASPISGGVVETQY
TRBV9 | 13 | ASSVGGSGGYEQY
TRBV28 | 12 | ASSRQWVTYEQY
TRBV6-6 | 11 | ASLRGMGTEAF
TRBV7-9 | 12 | ASSFTRMDTEAF
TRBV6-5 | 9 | AGGVRQPQH
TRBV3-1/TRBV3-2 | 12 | ASRSGPLGTEAF
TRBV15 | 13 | ATSRDAKRNEKLF
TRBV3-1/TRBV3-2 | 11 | ASSQLDRGEAF
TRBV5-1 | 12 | ASSLVPAYEKLF
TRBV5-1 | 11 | ASSLTGNEKLF
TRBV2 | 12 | ASSEAAQGTEAF
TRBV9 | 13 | ASSSAGTSNQPQH
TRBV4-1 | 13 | ASSIRLSGEETQY
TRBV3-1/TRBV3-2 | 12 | ASSQWLDQETQY
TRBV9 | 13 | ASSVVDLPPTEQY
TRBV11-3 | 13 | ASSLEAQGYGEQY
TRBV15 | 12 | ASRVGGSNEKLF
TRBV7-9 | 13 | ASSRTDRGGETQY
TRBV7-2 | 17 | ASSLDRPRRTSGANVLT
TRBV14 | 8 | ASSLVPLH
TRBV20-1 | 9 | SAPSGEKLF
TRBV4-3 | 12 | ASRRDSATGAQY
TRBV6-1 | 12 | ASSEQGSNTEAF
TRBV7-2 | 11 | ASSPSWTGEAF
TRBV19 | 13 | ATRRKANFGETQY
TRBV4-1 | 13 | ASSPLRGAWNTIY
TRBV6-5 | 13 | ASNTAGAAYYGYT
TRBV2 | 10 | ASSLRSYGYT
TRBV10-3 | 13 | AINDLQGFGTEAF